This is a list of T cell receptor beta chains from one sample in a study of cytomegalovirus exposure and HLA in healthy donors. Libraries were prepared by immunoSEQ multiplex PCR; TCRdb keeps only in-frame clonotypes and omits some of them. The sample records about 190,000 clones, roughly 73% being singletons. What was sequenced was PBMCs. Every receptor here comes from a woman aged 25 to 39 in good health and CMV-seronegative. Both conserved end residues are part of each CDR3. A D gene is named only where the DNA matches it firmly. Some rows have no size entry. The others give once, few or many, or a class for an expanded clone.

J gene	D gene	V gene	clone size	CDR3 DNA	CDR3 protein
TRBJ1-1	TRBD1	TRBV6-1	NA	TGTGCCAGCAGGGGGGGGGACAGGGACTCTGAAGCTTTCTTT	CASRGGDRDSEAFF
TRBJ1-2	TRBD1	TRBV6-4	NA	TGTGCCAGCAGCGAACAGGGGGCCGGCTGGGATGGCTACACCTTC	CASSEQGAGWDGYTF
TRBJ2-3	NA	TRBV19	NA	TGTGCCAGTAGTATATCACAGAAGGCCCCAGATACGCAGTATTTT	CASSISQKAPDTQYF
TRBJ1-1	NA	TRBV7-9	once	TGTTCCAGCAGCAATTTGAGGAGAGCTGAAGCTTTCTTT	CSSSNLRRAEAFF
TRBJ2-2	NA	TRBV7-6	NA	TGTGCCAGCAGCTTTTTTGGGGGCAAGAACACCGGGGAGCTGTTTTTT	CASSFFGGKNTGELFF
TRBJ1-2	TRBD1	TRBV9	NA	TGTGCCAGCAGCATAGCTCCCTTGACAGGGTCTAACTATGGCTACACCTTC	CASSIAPLTGSNYGYTF
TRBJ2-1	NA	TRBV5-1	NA	TGCGCCAGCAGCGTGGACAGAAATTCTTTCAATGAGCAGTTCTTC	CASSVDRNSFNEQFF
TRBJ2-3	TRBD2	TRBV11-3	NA	TGTGCCAGCAGCTTAGATTCAGCGGGAGCGAGCACAGATACGCAGTATTTT	CASSLDSAGASTDTQYF
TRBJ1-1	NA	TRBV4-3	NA	TGCGCCAGCAGCCAAACTGGGGGGGGTCGAGGTGTATTAGCTTTCTTT	CASSQTGGGRGVLAFF
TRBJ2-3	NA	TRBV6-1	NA	TGTGCCAGCAGTGAAGCAAGTGCTCTAAGAAGTGCGCAGTATTTT	CASSEASALRSAQYF
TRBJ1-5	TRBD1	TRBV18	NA	TGTGCCAGCTCACCCAGGTCGGGACAGGGGAGCAATCAGCCCCAGCATTTT	CASSPRSGQGSNQPQHF
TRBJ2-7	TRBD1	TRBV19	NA	TGTGCCAGTACTCCTACAGGGGGGATCTACGAGCAGTACTTC	CASTPTGGIYEQYF
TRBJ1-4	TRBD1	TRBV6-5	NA	TGTGCCAGCAGAATAACAGGGGGCGAGGGTGAAAAACTGTTTTTT	CASRITGGEGEKLFF
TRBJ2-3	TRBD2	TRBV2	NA	TGTGCCAGCCAATCGTTCGCGGGGGGGATGGATACGCAGTATTTT	CASQSFAGGMDTQYF
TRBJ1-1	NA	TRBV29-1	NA	TGCAGCCTCAACGGCCAGGGGAACACTGAAGCTTTCTTT	CSLNGQGNTEAFF
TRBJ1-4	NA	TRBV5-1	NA	TGCGCCAGCAGCGTCCTACAGGGTCCAAGTGAAAAACTGTTTTTT	CASSVLQGPSEKLFF
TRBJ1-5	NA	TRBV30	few	TGTGCCTGGAGTGGTACCGATACCTACCTTAGCAATCAGCCCCAGCATTTT	CAWSGTDTYLSNQPQHF
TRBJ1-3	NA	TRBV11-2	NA	TGTGCCAGCAGCTTAGCCCCTCCAGGTACCTCTGGAAACACCATATATTTT	CASSLAPPGTSGNTIYF
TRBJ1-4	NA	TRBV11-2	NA	TGTGCCAGCAGCCCCAGACAGGAGATGATTGCAACTAATGAAAAACTGTTTTTT	CASSPRQEMIATNEKLFF
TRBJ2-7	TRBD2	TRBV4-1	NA	TGCGCCAGCAGCCATTCAGGACTAGCGGGGGCCAGCTCCTACGAGCAGTACTTC	CASSHSGLAGASSYEQYF
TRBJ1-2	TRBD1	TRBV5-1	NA	TGCGCCAGCAGCCCCGACAGGGTTTATGGCTACACCTTC	CASSPDRVYGYTF
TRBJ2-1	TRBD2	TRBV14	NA	TGTGCCAGCAGCCCATCGACTAGCGGGACAAGGGAGCAGTTCTTC	CASSPSTSGTREQFF
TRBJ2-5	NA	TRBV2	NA	TGTGCCAGCAGTGAAGGCTGGCAGGGTTTACAAGAGACCCAGTACTTC	CASSEGWQGLQETQYF
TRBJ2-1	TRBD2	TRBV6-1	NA	TGTGCCAGCAGTCGGGTAGCGGGGGGAAATAGTGAGCAGTTCTTC	CASSRVAGGNSEQFF
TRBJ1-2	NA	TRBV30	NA	TGTGCCTGGAGTGTAACCGGGACTATGATCCTCTACTATGGCTACACCTTC	CAWSVTGTMILYYGYTF
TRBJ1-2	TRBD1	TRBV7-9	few	TGTGCCAGCAGCCCGACAGGGGGCGGAGGCTATGGCTACACCTTC	CASSPTGGGGYGYTF
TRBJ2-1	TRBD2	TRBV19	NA	TGTGCCAGTAGTGTCGGACTAGCGGGGGGGCCGGATGAGCAGTTCTTC	CASSVGLAGGPDEQFF
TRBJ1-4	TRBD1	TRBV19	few	TGTGCTTCTAACCCGGGACAGGGGTTTGAAAAACTGTTTTTT	CASNPGQGFEKLFF
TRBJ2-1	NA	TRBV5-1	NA	TGCGCCAGCAGCTTGGGTCAGGGGGGTAATGAGCAGTTCTTC	CASSLGQGGNEQFF
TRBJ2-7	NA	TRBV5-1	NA	TGCGCCAGCAGCTTGGCCAGGGACTACGAGCAGTACTTC	CASSLARDYEQYF
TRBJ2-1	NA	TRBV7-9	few	TGTGCCAGCAGCTTAGCGGGAGTTAGGGGGAATGAGCAGTTCTTC	CASSLAGVRGNEQFF
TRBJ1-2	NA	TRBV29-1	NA	TGCAGCGTTGGTCCCGAGGAGGGAACGCCCGGCTACACCTTC	CSVGPEEGTPGYTF
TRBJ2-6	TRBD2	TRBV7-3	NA	TGTGCCAGCAGCCCCGGACTAGCGGGGGGCTCTGGGGCCAACGTCCTGACTTTC	CASSPGLAGGSGANVLTF
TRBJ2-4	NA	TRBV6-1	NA	TGTGCCAGCAGCGAACCCGCGGGCAGGGCCAAAAACATTCAGTACTTC	CASSEPAGRAKNIQYF
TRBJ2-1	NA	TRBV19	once	TGTGCCAGTAGTATAGATCGCCAAAGCCCGGGGTTCTTC	CASSIDRQSPGFF
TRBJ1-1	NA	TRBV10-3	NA	TGTGCCTCTCGACAGGCCCTAGGGACTGAAGCTTTCTTT	CASRQALGTEAFF
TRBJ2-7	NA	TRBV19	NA	TGTGCCAGTAGTATCCTCGGGACTGCCGCCTACGAGCAGTACTTC	CASSILGTAAYEQYF
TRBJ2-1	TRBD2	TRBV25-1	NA	TGTGCCAGCACCCCACTAGCGGGAGGGCCGTATGAGCAGTTCTTC	CASTPLAGGPYEQFF
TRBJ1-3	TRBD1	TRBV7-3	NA	TGTGCCAGCGGACAGGGGAGAGGAAACACCATATATTTT	CASGQGRGNTIYF
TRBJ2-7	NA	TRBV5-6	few	TGTGCCAGCAGCTGGGGGCCGGCCGAGCAGTACTTC	CASSWGPAEQYF
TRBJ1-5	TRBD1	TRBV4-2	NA	TGTGCCAGCAGCCAAGGGGGACAGGGGGACAATCAGCCCCAGCATTTT	CASSQGGQGDNQPQHF
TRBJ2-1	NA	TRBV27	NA	TGTGCCAGCAGTTTACAGGGGGGACTGTACAATGAGCAGTTCTTC	CASSLQGGLYNEQFF
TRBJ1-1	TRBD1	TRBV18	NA	TGTGCCAGCACGGAAAGACAGGGGGTGTACACTGAAGCTTTCTTT	CASTERQGVYTEAFF
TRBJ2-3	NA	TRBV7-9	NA	TGTGCCAGCAGCTCCTGGGCGGATACGCAGTATTTT	CASSSWADTQYF
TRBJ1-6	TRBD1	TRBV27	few	TGTGCCAGCAGTTCCGCCACACAGGGGAATTCACCCCTCCACTTT	CASSSATQGNSPLHF
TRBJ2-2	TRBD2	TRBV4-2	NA	TGTGCCAGCAGCCAAGGACTAGCGGGAGGTATATCCGGGGAGCTGTTTTTT	CASSQGLAGGISGELFF
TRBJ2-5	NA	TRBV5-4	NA	TGTGCCAGCAGCGCGGACATACGAGGAAGGACCCAGTACTTC	CASSADIRGRTQYF
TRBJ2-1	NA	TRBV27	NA	TGTGCCAGCAGACTAGGGGGAGTACACAATGAGCAGTTCTTC	CASRLGGVHNEQFF
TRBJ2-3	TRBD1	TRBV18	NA	TGTGCCAGCTCACCTGACAGGGATTCGCAGTATTTT	CASSPDRDSQYF
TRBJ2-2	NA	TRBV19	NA	TGTGCCAGTAGAACTAGAAGGGACACCGGGGAGCTGTTTTTT	CASRTRRDTGELFF
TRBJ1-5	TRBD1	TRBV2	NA	TGTGCCAGCAGTGCCCGGACAGGGGGCAATGAGCCCCAGCATTTT	CASSARTGGNEPQHF
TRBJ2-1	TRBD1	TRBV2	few	TGTGCCAGCAGTGGGGGAGACAGGGCAGGTGAGCAGTTCTTC	CASSGGDRAGEQFF
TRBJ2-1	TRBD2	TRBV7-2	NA	TGTGCCAGCAGCTCCCCCCAGCTAGCGGCTTCAAACAATGAGCAGTTCTTC	CASSSPQLAASNNEQFF
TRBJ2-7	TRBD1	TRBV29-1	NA	TGCAGCGTTGAAGGGGTCCCGGGACAGGGACTTCTCGAGCAGTACTTC	CSVEGVPGQGLLEQYF
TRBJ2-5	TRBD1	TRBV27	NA	TGTGCCAGCAGTTCCGGACAGGGGAAGACCCAGTACTTC	CASSSGQGKTQYF
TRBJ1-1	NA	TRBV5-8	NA	TGTGCCAGCAGCGGGGGAGGACTCCTGAACACTGAAGCTTTCTTT	CASSGGGLLNTEAFF
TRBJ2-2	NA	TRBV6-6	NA	TGTGCCAGCAGTTATAACTTTGGGGAGCTGTTTTTT	CASSYNFGELFF
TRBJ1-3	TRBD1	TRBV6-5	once	TGTGCCAGCAGACGCGACAGGGCCTCTGGAAACACCATATACTTT	CASRRDRASGNTIYF